The 21 T cell receptor beta chains below all came from one sample that was sequenced in a study of early T cells in non-severe SARS-CoV-2 infection. TCRdb re-analysed the 5' RACE reads in MiXCR, keeping a single row per CDR3 protein. The sample has 20,000 to 25,000 distinct CDR3 sequences, about 5.2% seen once. The sample comprised whole blood. The receptors come from an adult who was a healthcare worker with PCR-confirmed SARS-CoV-2 infection or an uninfected control (not recorded which).

V usage is TRBV6-5 and J usage is TRBJ1-1, with D uncertain. Trimming cost V 0 bases and J 1 base, with 9 bases left between them. The CDR3 length is 15 residues. Germline loops: CDR1 MNHEY, CDR2 SVGAGI. CDR3 nucleotides: TGTGCCAGCAGTTACTCAGGAGGGAGGAACACTGAAGCTTTCTTT. Amino acid sequence: CASSYSGGRNTEAFF.

This chain uses TRBV7-2 with TRBJ2-1, with 7 nucleotides matching TRBD2. CDR1 SGHTA and CDR2 FQGNSA come from the germline V gene. The CDR3 covers 14 residues. The V gene end was trimmed by 5 bases and the J gene end by 5 bases; junction bases not matched to a gene: 6. CDR3 sequence: CASSPGLADNEQFF. The CDR3 DNA sequence: TGTGCCAGCAGCCCCGGCCTAGCGGACAATGAGCAGTTCTTC. The full variable domain, completed using reference TRBV7-2 and TRBJ2-1, is GAGVSQSPSNKVTEKGKDVELRCDPISGHTALYWYRQSLGQGLEFLIYFQGNSAPDKSGLPSDRFSAERTGGSVSTLTIQRTQQEDSAVYLCASSPGLADNEQFFGPGTRLTVL.

This clonotype was counted between two and nine times. The CDR3: CSAHGGAPDTQYF. Here the CDR3 DNA reads TGCAGTGCACACGGGGGGGCCCCCGATACGCAGTATTTT. This chain links TRBV20-1 with TRBJ2-3; TRBD2 agrees at 8 bases. V shed 6 bases and J 6 bases; nucleotides not matched to a gene: 8. The CDR3 totals 13 residues. Germline CDR1 DFQATT, CDR2 SNEGSKA (reference sequence).

This clonotype was counted ten times or more. The chain has TRBV28 and TRBJ2-7; the D gene is possibly TRBD2 (5 bases). The CDR3 is made up of 14 amino acids. Looked up from germline, CDR1 is MDHEN and CDR2 is SYDVKM. Trimming removed 1 base from V and 6 bases from J, with 13 bases in between. CDR3 nucleotides: TGTGCCAGCAGTTTATCCGAGGGCCGGGTCGAGCAGTACTTC. Its protein product is CASSLSEGRVEQYF.

This clonotype was seen ten or more times. The chain couples TRBV19 to TRBJ1-5, with unresolved D. The germline V gene has CDR1 LNHDA and CDR2 SQIVND (reference sequence). With 1 base removed from V and 0 bases from J, the gap between germline ends came to 10 bases. The CDR3 runs to 16 residues. CDR3 in DNA: TGTGCCAGTAGTATAGTGCTGTCCCATAGCAATCAGCCCCAGCATTTT. Its translation: CASSIVLSHSNQPQHF.

In this sample, this clonotype turned up a few times. The chain joins TRBV19 to TRBJ2-7; tentative D call: TRBD1 (7 bases). Trimming took off 6 bases at V and 0 bases at J, with 9 bases between the two ends. The germline V gene encodes CDR1 LNHDA and CDR2 SQIVND (reference sequence). The CDR3 loop spans 13 amino acids. The CDR3 DNA sequence: TGTGCCAGTAGGCGGGACAGCTCCTACGAGCAGTACTTC. This codes for CASRRDSSYEQYF.

This clonotype was detected many times. The chain recombines TRBV7-2 with TRBJ2-1, with 10 nucleotides matching TRBD1. The CDR3 has 15 amino acids. V was clipped by 1 base and J by 7 bases; unmatched bases: 4. Germline V lookup: CDR1 SGHTA, CDR2 FQGNSA. In DNA form, the CDR3 reads TGTGCCAGCAGCTTAGGGACAGGGGGTGTGAATGAGCAGTTCTTC. The encoded protein is CASSLGTGGVNEQFF.

This clonotype was observed a handful of times. V is TRBV11-3 and J is TRBJ2-2; TRBD2 agrees at 7 bases. This CDR3 comprises 15 residues. Germline-derived CDR1 and CDR2 are SGHNT and YENEEA. Trimming at V came to 1 base and at J to 8 bases, leaving 7 bases not matched to a gene. The CDR3 DNA reads as TGTGCCAGCAGCTTAGGTGGCGGGAGTTCTGGGGAGCTGTTTTTT. Its protein product is CASSLGGGSSGELFF. Drawing the rest from reference TRBV11-3 and TRBJ2-2, the complete variable domain is EAGVVQSPRYKIIEKKQPVAFWCNPISGHNTLYWYLQNLGQGPELLIRYENEEAVDDSQLPKDRFSAERLKGVDSTLKIQPAELGDSAVYLCASSLGGGSSGELFFGEGSRLTVL.

The table lists this clonotype with many counts. The chain is built from TRBV6-1 and TRBJ2-1; perhaps D is TRBD1 or TRBD2 (7 bases each). Trimming pared 3 bases from V and 1 base from J, leaving 13 bases between. The CDR3 runs to 16 residues. Germline V gene data show CDR1 as MNHNS and CDR2 as SASEGT. CDR3 sequence (DNA): TGTGCCAGCAGTGACTCCCAGGGGGGGTCCTACAATGAGCAGTTCTTC. Amino acid sequence: CASSDSQGGSYNEQFF.

This sequence joins TRBV7-9 and TRBJ2-3; no reliable D call. This CDR3 contains 15 residues. Trimming stripped 2 bases from V and 4 bases from J, with 13 bases between. CDR1 is SEHNR and CDR2 is FQNEAQ in the germline V gene (reference sequence). The CDR3 reads CASSLIGPQADTQYF. In nucleotides, the CDR3 is TGTGCCAGCAGCTTAATCGGACCGCAGGCAGATACGCAGTATTTT. Drawing the rest from reference TRBV7-9 and TRBJ2-3, the complete variable domain is DTGVSQNPRHKITKRGQNVTFRCDPISEHNRLYWYRQTLGQGPEFLTYFQNEAQLEKSRLLSDRFSAERPKGSFSTLEIQRTEQGDSAMYLCASSLIGPQADTQYFGPGTRLTVL.

The J gene is TRBJ2-5, the V gene TRBV14; perhaps TRBD1 as D (6 bases). Germline loops: CDR1 SGHDN, CDR2 FVKESK. V dropped 4 bases and J dropped 3 bases, with 21 bases sitting between them. The CDR3 is 17 amino acids. CDR3 DNA sequence: TGTGCCAGCAGCCGAGAGACAGGTTGGTCGATAGAAGAGACCCAGTACTTC. The encoded protein is CASSRETGWSIEETQYF.

This clonotype was counted at least ten times. This chain uses TRBV6-6 with TRBJ2-3; 14 positions agree with TRBD2. Germline loops: CDR1 MNHNY, CDR2 SVGAGI (reference sequence). V shed 6 bases and J 3 bases; nucleotides not matched to a gene: 11. This CDR3 contains 18 residues. The CDR3 coding sequence is TGTGCCAGCAGACGCGGGACTAGCGGGAGTGCCGTTACAGATACGCAGTATTTT. Protein sequence: CASRRGTSGSAVTDTQYF.

This clonotype has ten or more counts. The gene calls are TRBV24-1 and TRBJ1-2; D might be TRBD1 (6 bases). The CDR3 is 14 amino acids. Trimming shortened V by 4 bases and J by 3 bases, and 11 bases separated the two germline ends. The germline V gene has CDR1 KGHDR and CDR2 SFDVKD. CDR3 region: CATSEANRDYGYTF. CDR3 in DNA: TGTGCCACCAGTGAAGCTAACAGGGACTATGGCTACACCTTC.

The V gene is TRBV24-1, the J gene TRBJ2-5; 7 nucleotides align to TRBD1. V dropped 9 bases and J dropped 5; count of bases not matched to a gene: 8. Germline V gene sequence: CDR1 KGHDR, CDR2 SFDVKD. The CDR3 spans 13 residues. Written as DNA, the CDR3 is TGTGCCACCGCCGACAGGGTCAGTGAGACCCAGTACTTC. Residues: CATADRVSETQYF.

This clonotype is termed medium-sized (0.01 to 0.1%). In nucleotides, the CDR3 is TGCAGTGCTAGAGATCGGCGGGGATGGTACAATGAGCAGTTCTTC. Translating gives CSARDRRGWYNEQFF. The rearrangement joins TRBV20-1 to TRBJ2-1; tentative D call: TRBD2 (6 bases). The germline V and J ends were trimmed by 0 bases and 4 bases, with 13 bases remaining between them. This CDR3 is built from 15 residues. CDR1 and CDR2 (germline): DFQATT, SNEGSKA (reference sequence).

The chain has TRBV3-1 and TRBJ2-4; 10 nucleotides line up with TRBD2. V dropped 6 bases and J dropped 6; count of bases not matched to a gene: 8. From germline, CDR1 is LGHDT and CDR2 YNNKEL (reference sequence). This CDR3 has 15 residues. The CDR3 protein is CASRGLARDGNIQYF. DNA for the CDR3: TGTGCCAGCAGGGGACTAGCGAGAGATGGAAACATTCAGTACTTC.

The chain couples TRBV4-3 to TRBJ1-3; unclear D gene. Trimming pared 0 bases from V and 2 bases from J, leaving 8 bases between. The CDR3 covers 15 residues. The germline V gene encodes CDR1 LGHNA and CDR2 YSLEER. CDR3 region: CASSQDDKAGNTIYF. For the CDR3, the DNA is TGCGCCAGCAGCCAAGATGATAAGGCTGGAAACACCATATATTTT.

The chain is built from TRBV20-1 and TRBJ2-7; TRBD2 matches at 7 bases. Germline V gene sequence: CDR1 DFQATT, CDR2 SNEGSKA (reference sequence). This CDR3 has 13 amino acids. V shed 4 bases, J shed 3 bases, and the junction held 6 bases outside the gene matches. The CDR3 spells CSATGTTFYEQYF. CDR3 bases: TGCAGTGCTACCGGGACTACCTTCTACGAGCAGTACTTC.

This clonotype was recorded at least ten times. In DNA, the CDR3 is TGCGCCAGCAGCTTAAGACAGTGGGACACCGGGGAGCTGTTTTTT. It is translated as CASSLRQWDTGELFF. The rearrangement links TRBV5-1 to TRBJ2-2; tentative D call: TRBD1 (5 bases). V shed 2 bases and J shed 3 bases, with 11 bases lying between them. This CDR3 is built from 15 residues. CDR1 and CDR2 from the germline V gene are SGHRS and YFSETQ.

This clonotype has a count of ten or more. CDR3 amino acids: CASRRGGTYNEQFF. The CDR3 bases are TGTGCCAGCAGACGCGGGGGAACGTACAATGAGCAGTTCTTC. The rearrangement links TRBV2 to TRBJ2-1; 7 bases map to TRBD2. Trimming removed 6 bases from V and 4 bases from J; junction bases left unmatched: 6. The CDR3 is 14 amino acids. In germline, CDR1 is SNHLY, CDR2 FYNNEI.

This clonotype has a count of ten or more. This chain links TRBV2 with TRBJ1-5; no clear D. Trimming left V 4 bases short and J 9 bases short, with 19 bases between. The CDR3 is 15 residues long. CDR1 SNHLY and CDR2 FYNNEI come from the germline V gene. CDR3 sequence: CASSALMDGSSPQHF. The CDR3 coding sequence is TGTGCCAGCAGTGCGTTGATGGACGGCTCGTCGCCCCAGCATTTT.